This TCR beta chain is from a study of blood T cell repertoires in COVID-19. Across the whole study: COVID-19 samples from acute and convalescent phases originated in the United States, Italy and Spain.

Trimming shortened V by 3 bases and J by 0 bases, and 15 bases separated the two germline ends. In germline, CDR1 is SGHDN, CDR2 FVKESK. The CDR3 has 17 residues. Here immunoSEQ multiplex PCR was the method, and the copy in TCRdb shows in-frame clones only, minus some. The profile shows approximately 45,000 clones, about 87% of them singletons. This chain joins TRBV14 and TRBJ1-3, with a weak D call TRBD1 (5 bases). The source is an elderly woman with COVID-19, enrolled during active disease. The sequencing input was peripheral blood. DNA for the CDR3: TGTGCCAGCAGCCACCGGAGACAGACACTCTCTGGAAACACCATATATTTT. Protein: CASSHRRQTLSGNTIYF.